The 14 T cell receptor beta chains below were found in one sample sequenced in a study of T cell responses to AZD1222 COVID-19 vaccine. The assay was immunoSEQ multiplex PCR, and TCRdb's table has in-frame clones only and misses some. In the table there are 95,000 to 100,000 clones, approximately 90% of which are singletons. The sample consisted of peripheral blood, taken on day 0 of AZD1222 vaccination. The receptors derive from an adult in good health.

The chain uses TRBV4-2 and TRBJ2-7, with TRBD2 identical over 14 bases. The ends lost 5 bases at V and 5 bases at J; junction bases unmatched: 8. This CDR3 spans 16 amino acids. From germline, CDR1 is LGHNA and CDR2 YNFKEQ. The CDR3 nucleotides read TGTGCCAGCAGCGGACTAGCGGGGGGAAGAATCAACGAGCAGTACTTC. This codes for CASSGLAGGRINEQYF.

The J gene is TRBJ1-1, the V gene TRBV18; D is uncertain. V shed 3 bases and J shed 1 base, with 9 bases lying between them. The germline gives CDR1 KGHSH, CDR2 LQKENI. The CDR3 is made up of 14 amino acids. Written as DNA, the CDR3 is TGTGCCAGCTCACCGCAACAAAAGAACACTGAAGCTTTCTTT. Residues: CASSPQQKNTEAFF.

J is TRBJ2-1 and V is TRBV5-8, with a possible D match to TRBD2 (5 bases). V was shortened by 1 base and J by 8 bases, with 10 bases between the two germline ends. Germline CDR1 and CDR2: SGHTS and YDEGEE. The CDR3 covers 13 residues. In DNA form, the CDR3 reads TGTGCCAGCAGCTTGAATGAGGGTCATGAGCAGTTCTTC. Encoded protein: CASSLNEGHEQFF.

The chain has TRBV28 and TRBJ1-1, with D perhaps TRBD1 (6 bases). CDR3 length: 16 amino acids. Looked up from germline, CDR1 is MDHEN and CDR2 is SYDVKM. V shed 4 bases and J shed 0 bases, with 15 bases lying between them. In nucleotides, the CDR3 is TGTGCCAGCAGTTCCCCCGGGGGCGCCGTGAACACTGAAGCTTTCTTT. As protein: CASSSPGGAVNTEAFF.

V and J are TRBV6-5 and TRBJ1-2; 8 nucleotides match TRBD1. Losses at the gene ends were 6 bases for V and 8 bases for J; bases not matched to a gene: 11. This CDR3 spans 14 amino acids. CDR1 is MNHEY and CDR2 is SVGAGI in the germline V gene. The CDR3 coding sequence is TGTGCCAGCAGCAAATCGGGACAGGCTCTCGGCTACACCTTC. It translates to CASSKSGQALGYTF.

This clone was detected only a few times. This chain links TRBV3-1 (or the pseudogene TRBV3-2) with TRBJ1-2; D not certain. V was shortened by 1 base and J by 7 bases, with 16 bases between the two germline ends. The CDR3 sequence is 15 residues long. CDR1 LGHDT and CDR2 YNNKEL come from the germline V gene (reference sequence). The CDR3 DNA follows: TGTGCCAGCAGCCAAGTACGGGGAGATAAGGGTGGCTACACCTTC. It is translated as CASSQVRGDKGGYTF.

The rearrangement joins TRBV6-2 or TRBV6-3 to TRBJ2-2; possibly TRBD1 for D (6 bases). The CDR3 length is 18 residues. The germline V gene encodes CDR1 MNHEY and CDR2 SVGEGT. Trimming left V 0 bases short and J 1 base short, with 15 bases between. This CDR3 reads CASSYSTEGDMNTGELFF. The CDR3, as DNA: TGTGCCAGCAGTTACTCGACTGAGGGGGATATGAACACCGGGGAGCTGTTTTTT.

This clone appeared a few times. The rearrangement links TRBV27 to TRBJ1-6, with a tentative D call TRBD1 (5 bases). The CDR3 loop spans 19 amino acids. CDR1 MNHEY and CDR2 SMNVEV come from the germline V gene (reference sequence). V was clipped by 6 bases and J by 0 bases, with 21 bases between them. The CDR3 nucleotides are TGTGCCAGCAGGTACCTGAGGGGCCCTAGGAGCTCCTATAATTCACCCCTCCACTTT. Its protein product is CASRYLRGPRSSYNSPLHF.

In this sample, this clone turned up once. The genes are TRBV7-2 and TRBJ1-6; no reliable D call. This CDR3 comprises 16 residues. The ends were cut back, 3 bases at V and 7 bases at J, with 16 bases in the middle. CDR1 and CDR2 from the germline V gene are SGHTA and FQGNSA. As DNA, the CDR3 is TGTGCCAGCAGCTTGCTTCTCCGGGCCCTGAATTCACCCCTCCACTTT. Residues: CASSLLLRALNSPLHF.

This chain uses TRBV6-5 with TRBJ1-3; D is perhaps TRBD1 (6 bases). V was clipped by 7 bases and J by 0 bases, with 13 bases between them. This CDR3 contains 15 residues. Germline CDR1 and CDR2: MNHEY and SVGAGI. DNA for the CDR3: TGTGCCAGCAAGTTGGGACATTTCTCTGGAAACACCATATATTTT. It is translated as CASKLGHFSGNTIYF.

This clone was picked up a small number of times. The CDR3 region is CASSSGQLLQHF. DNA of the CDR3: TGTGCCAGCAGTTCAGGACAGCTTCTCCAGCATTTT. The V and J genes are TRBV12-3 or TRBV12-4 and TRBJ1-5; D may be TRBD1 (6 bases). Trimming removed 4 bases at V and 12 bases at J, with 13 bases between. The CDR3 consists of 12 residues.

This clone was detected once. The gene calls are TRBV9 and TRBJ1-6, with a weak D call TRBD1 (5 bases). The CDR3 has 16 amino acids. CDR1 and CDR2 from the germline V gene are SGDLS and YYNGEE. The V and J ends lost 3 bases and 0 bases respectively, with 10 bases between them. The DNA of the CDR3 is TGTGCCAGCAGCGCGGGGGGTAGCTCCTATAATTCACCCCTCCACTTT. Its translation: CASSAGGSSYNSPLHF.

The chain employs TRBV6-4 and TRBJ2-6, with a weak D call TRBD1 (6 bases). The CDR3 is 15 amino acids. V was shortened by 3 bases and J by 0 bases, with 6 bases between the two germline ends. Germline V gene lookup returns CDR1 MRHNA and CDR2 SNTAGT. The CDR3 region is CASSEDSSGANVLTF. CDR3 coding DNA: TGTGCCAGCAGTGAGGACAGCTCTGGGGCCAACGTCCTGACTTTC.

The DNA for the CDR3 is TGTGCCTGGAGTGTCTGGCGTGAAAAACTGTTTTTT. It encodes CAWSVWREKLFF. This rearrangement joins TRBV30 to TRBJ1-4; D is unclear. V gave up 0 bases and J gave up 7 bases, with 6 bases separating them. CDR1 GTSNPN and CDR2 SVGIG come from the germline V gene (reference sequence). The CDR3 totals 12 residues. Full variable domain (missing parts from reference TRBV30 and TRBJ1-4): SQTIHQWPATLVQPVGSPLSLECTVEGTSNPNLYWYRQAAGRGLQLLFYSVGIGQISSEVPQNLSASRPQDRQFILSSKKLLLSDSGFYLCAWSVWREKLFFGSGTQLSVL.